The 3 T cell receptor beta chains below all came from one sample that was sequenced in a study of CD8 T cells in ankylosing spondylitis. MiXCR was run by TCRdb on the 5' RACE reads, yielding one entry per CDR3 protein. The table includes 150,000 to 200,000 distinct CDR3 sequences, 18% detected once. The sequencing input was blood, either unsorted or a sorted T cell fraction (not recorded which). These receptors all stem from a male donor between 5 and 35 years old with ankylosing spondylitis or in good health (not recorded which).

Many counts were recorded for this clonotype. The V gene is TRBV30, the J gene TRBJ1-4, with unresolved D. V lost 0 bases, J lost 0 bases, and 8 bases lay in between. Germline V gives CDR1 GTSNPN, CDR2 SVGIG (reference sequence). This CDR3 region has 15 residues. Here the CDR3 DNA reads TGTGCCTGGAGTGTACCCGATTCAACTAATGAAAAACTGTTTTTT. Encoded protein: CAWSVPDSTNEKLFF.

This clonotype has at least ten counts. V usage is TRBV6-2 or TRBV6-3 and J usage is TRBJ2-2; no clear D gene. Trimming removed 6 bases from V and 8 bases from J, with 19 bases in between. CDR1 is MNHEY, CDR2 SVGEGT, per germline. This CDR3 is built from 15 residues. The CDR3 region is CASSRLGSERGELFF. Here the CDR3 DNA reads TGTGCCAGCAGCCGTCTTGGGTCCGAGCGAGGGGAGCTGTTTTTT.

This clonotype has ten or more counts. J is TRBJ2-3 and V is TRBV29-1; 13 bases fit TRBD2. In germline, CDR1 is SQVTM, CDR2 ANQGSEA. The CDR3 covers 12 residues. After removal of 3 bases from V and 11 bases from J, the junction contained 2 bases not matched to a gene. The CDR3 loop is CSVDTSGRGQYF. The CDR3 DNA reads TGCAGCGTTGATACTAGCGGGAGGGGGCAGTATTTT.